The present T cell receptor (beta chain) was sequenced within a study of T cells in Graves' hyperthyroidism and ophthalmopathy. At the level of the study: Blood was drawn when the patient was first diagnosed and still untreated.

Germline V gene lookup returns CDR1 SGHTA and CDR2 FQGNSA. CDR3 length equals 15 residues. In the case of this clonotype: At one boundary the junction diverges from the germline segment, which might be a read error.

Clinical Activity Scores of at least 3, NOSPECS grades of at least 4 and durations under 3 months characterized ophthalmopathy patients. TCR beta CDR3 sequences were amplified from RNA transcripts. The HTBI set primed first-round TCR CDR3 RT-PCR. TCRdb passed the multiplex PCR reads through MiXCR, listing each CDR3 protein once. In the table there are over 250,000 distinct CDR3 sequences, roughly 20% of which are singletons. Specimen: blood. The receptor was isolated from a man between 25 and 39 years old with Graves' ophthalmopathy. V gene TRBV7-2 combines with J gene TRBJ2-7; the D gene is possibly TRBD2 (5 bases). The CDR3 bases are TGTGCCAGCAGCTTAGGTCCTAGCAGAAACTACGAGCAGCACTTC. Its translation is CASSLGPSRNYEQHF. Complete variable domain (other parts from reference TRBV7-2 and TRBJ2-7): GAGVSQSPSNKVTEKGKDVELRCDPISGHTALYWYRQSLGQGLEFLIYFQGNSAPDKSGLPSDRFSAERTGGSVSTLTIQRTQQEDSAVYLCASSLGPSRNYEQHFGPGTRLTVT.